The TCR beta chain described here comes from a study of cytomegalovirus exposure and HLA in healthy donors. Study-wide results and limits: Cytomegalovirus-associated TCR beta chains were listed, numbering 150 to 200.

Profiled with immunoSEQ multiplex PCR; TCRdb holds only in-frame clones, not every one. The repertoire holds approximately 270,000 clones, with roughly 85% as singletons. Germline V gene data show CDR1 as MNHEY and CDR2 as SVGAGI. With V trimmed by 6 bases and J by 3 bases, 7 bases remained unmatched. This CDR3 is built from 14 residues. Points on this clone: What it recognizes is unknown.

What was sequenced was PBMCs. This chain uses TRBV6-5 with TRBJ1-2, with 7 nucleotides matching TRBD1. This TCR was recovered from a woman between 18 and 29 years old in good health and CMV-seronegative. In DNA, the CDR3 is TGTGCCAGCAGCCTAAGGACAGGTCACTATGGCTACACCTTC. Translating it yields CASSLRTGHYGYTF.